This T cell receptor (beta chain) was obtained from a study of CD8 T cells in Susac syndrome. Study outcomes and limitations: The study conceded that relatively few individuals underwent its TCR sequencing and HLA analysis.

Note on this clonotype: Antigen specificity is unknown.

The CDR3 has 15 residues. Germline CDR1 is ENHRY and CDR2 is SYGVKD. Trimming left V 3 bases short and J 2 bases short, with 13 bases between. In blood CD8+ and CD4+ T cells, TCR beta underwent sequencing. The multiple sclerosis controls, all treatment-naive patients, had relapsing-remitting disease that was stable or active. Roughly 0.45 to 1 ug RNA was reverse transcribed with random hexamers. With immunoSEQ multiplex PCR, TCR beta CDR3 was amplified across 54 Vbeta and 13 Jbeta. TCRdb redid the calling of the immunoSEQ multiplex PCR reads with MiXCR, one entry per CDR3 protein. The sample records fewer than 350,000 distinct CDR3 sequences, 70% to 90% being singletons.

The origin of this receptor is a human donor with multiple sclerosis. The chain links TRBV10-3 to TRBJ2-5, with D possibly matching TRBD1 (5 bases). Sequencing was carried out using CD8+ T cells from PBMCs. In DNA form, the CDR3 reads TGTGCCATCAGTGATAGGGGCTCGCCACAAGAGACCCAGTACTTC. Translated: CAISDRGSPQETQYF.